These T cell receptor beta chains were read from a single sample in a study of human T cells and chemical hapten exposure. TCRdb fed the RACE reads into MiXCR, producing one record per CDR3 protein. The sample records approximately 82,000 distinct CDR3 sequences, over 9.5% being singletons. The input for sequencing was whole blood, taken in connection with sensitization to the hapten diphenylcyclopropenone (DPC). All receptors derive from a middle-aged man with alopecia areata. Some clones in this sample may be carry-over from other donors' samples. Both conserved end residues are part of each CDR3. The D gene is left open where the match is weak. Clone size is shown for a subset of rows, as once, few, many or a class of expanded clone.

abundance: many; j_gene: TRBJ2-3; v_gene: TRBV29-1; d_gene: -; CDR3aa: CSVVQRASTDTQYF; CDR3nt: TGCAGCGTTGTCCAGCGGGCCTCCACAGATACGCAGTATTTT
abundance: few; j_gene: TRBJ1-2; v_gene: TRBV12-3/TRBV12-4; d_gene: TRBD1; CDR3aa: CASSDPGQGFYGYTF; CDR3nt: TGTGCCAGCAGTGACCCTGGACAGGGCTTCTATGGCTACACCTTC
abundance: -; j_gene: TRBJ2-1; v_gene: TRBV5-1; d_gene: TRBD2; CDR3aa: CASSLVASGGTYNEQFF; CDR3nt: TGCGCCAGCAGCTTGGTGGCTAGCGGAGGTACCTACAATGAGCAGTTCTTC
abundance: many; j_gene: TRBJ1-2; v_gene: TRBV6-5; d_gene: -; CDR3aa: CATGGRDYGYTF; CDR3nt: TGTGCCACCGGGGGGCGCGACTATGGCTACACCTTC
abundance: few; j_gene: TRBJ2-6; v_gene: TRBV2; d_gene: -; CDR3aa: CASSREWANVLTF; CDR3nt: TGTGCCAGCAGCAGGGAGTGGGCCAACGTCCTGACTTTC
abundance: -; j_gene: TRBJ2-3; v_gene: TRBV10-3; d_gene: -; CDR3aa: CAISERELTDTQYF; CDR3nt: TGTGCCATCAGTGAACGGGAACTCACAGATACGCAGTATTTT
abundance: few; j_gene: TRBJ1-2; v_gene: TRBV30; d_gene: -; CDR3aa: CAWMGGLNYGYTF; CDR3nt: TGTGCCTGGATGGGGGGATTAAACTATGGCTACACCTTC
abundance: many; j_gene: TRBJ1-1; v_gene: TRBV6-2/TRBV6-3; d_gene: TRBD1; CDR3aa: CASRRQGAQGTEAFF; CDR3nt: TGTGCCAGCAGGAGACAGGGGGCGCAGGGCACTGAAGCTTTCTTT
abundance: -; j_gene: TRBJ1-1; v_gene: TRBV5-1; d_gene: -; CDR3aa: CASRLGMMNTEAFF; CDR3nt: TGCGCCAGCAGACTTGGGATGATGAACACTGAAGCTTTCTTT
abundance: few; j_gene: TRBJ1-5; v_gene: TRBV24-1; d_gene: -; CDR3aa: CATSSGGQPQHF; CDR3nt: TGTGCCACCAGTTCTGGGGGTCAGCCCCAGCATTTT
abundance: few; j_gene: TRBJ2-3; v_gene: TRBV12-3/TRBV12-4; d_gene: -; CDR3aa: CASSFEGSGTDTQYF; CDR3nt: TGTGCCAGCAGTTTCGAAGGTAGCGGCACAGATACGCAGTATTTT
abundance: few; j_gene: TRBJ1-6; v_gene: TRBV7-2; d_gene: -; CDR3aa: CASRFRASSYNSPLHF; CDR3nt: TGTGCCAGCAGGTTCAGGGCGAGCTCCTATAATTCACCCCTCCACTTT
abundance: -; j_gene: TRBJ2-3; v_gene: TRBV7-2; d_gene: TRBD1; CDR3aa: CASSRGRTGSTDTQYF; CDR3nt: TGTGCCAGCAGCCGAGGTCGGACAGGGAGCACAGATACGCAGTATTTT
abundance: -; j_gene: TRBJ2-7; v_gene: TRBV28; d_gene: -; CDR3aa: CASSSLGLRPYEQYF; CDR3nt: TGTGCCAGCAGTAGTTTGGGACTGAGACCTTACGAGCAGTACTTC